This TCR beta chain was sequenced during a study of graft-versus-host responses after intestinal transplantation. The protocol was immunoSEQ multiplex PCR, while the TCRdb copy is restricted to in-frame clones and leaves out a portion. This sample has around 97,000 clones; approximately 93% occur once, and the top ten carry 0.9% to 1.5%. For this clone: No antigen is known for it.

The sample here was unstimulated CD8+ T cells sorted from spleen or lymph node cells, taken before intestinal transplant. This sequence was found in a human donor who received an intestinal transplant.

For the CDR3, the DNA is TGTGCCAGCAGCGTATCGAAGGACCCCCAAGAGACCCAGTACTTC. This sequence encodes CASSVSKDPQETQYF. The chain couples TRBV9 to TRBJ2-5; D ambiguous. This CDR3 comprises 15 residues. Germline CDR1 and CDR2: SGDLS and YYNGEE. V gave up 1 base and J gave up 1 base, with 11 bases separating them. Based on the CDR3 plus reference TRBV9 and TRBJ2-5, the full variable domain is DSGVTQTPKHLITATGQRVTLRCSPRSGDLSVYWYQQSLDQGLQFLIQYYNGEERAKGNILERFSAQQFPDLHSELNLSSLELGDSALYFCASSVSKDPQETQYFGPGTRLLVL.